Here is one T cell receptor beta chain with its context. The data originate from a study of shared clonotypes between healthy human individuals. The V gene's germline CDR1 is SGHTA and CDR2 FQGNSA. This CDR3 has 17 residues. With V trimmed by 5 bases and J by 7 bases, 19 bases remained unmatched. CD45RO-negative, CCR7-selected cells formed the naive CD8 fraction, which excluded terminally differentiated effector memory CD45RA+ cells. Sequencing was at deep level. Sequencing used immunoSEQ multiplex PCR; TCRdb keeps in-frame clones, though not all of them. The repertoire includes around 2.1 million clones, 85% to 95% of them detected once, and 1.5% to 2% sits in the top ten.

The receptor's source is a man aged 18 to 30 in good health. Some clones in this sample may be carry-over from other donors' samples. Source material: naive CD8+ T cells from PBMCs. The J gene is TRBJ1-2, the V gene TRBV7-2; 7 nucleotides line up with TRBD1. CDR3 sequence (DNA): TGTGCCAGCAGCCCAAACAAAAGACAGGGTGTGTCCTTTGGCTACACCTTC. Amino acid sequence: CASSPNKRQGVSFGYTF.